The 8 T cell receptor beta chains reported below all come from one sample, sequenced in a study of shared clonotypes between healthy human individuals. Clones were sequenced by immunoSEQ multiplex PCR, and TCRdb holds only the in-frame ones, with some missing. The sample contains more than 2 million clones, around 95% of which appear only once. The source material was naive CD4+ T cells sorted from blood. Subset denoted: CD45RA+ positively selected. The source of these receptors is a young man in good health.

The J gene is TRBJ2-1, the V gene TRBV5-4; tentatively, D is TRBD1 (6 bases). The CDR3 has 13 residues. The germline V gene encodes CDR1 SGHNT and CDR2 YYREEE (reference sequence). V lost 4 bases, J lost 9 bases, and 14 bases lay in between. The CDR3 nucleotides read TGTGCCAGCAGCCACCGGGACATCGGTGAGCAGTTCTTC. This encodes CASSHRDIGEQFF.

This clone appeared a few times. The chain combines TRBV6-1 with TRBJ1-5; D unclear. This CDR3 comprises 13 residues. V shed 6 bases and J shed 0 bases, with 6 bases lying between them. Germline V lookup: CDR1 MNHNS, CDR2 SASEGT. Here the CDR3 reads CASRESSNQPQHF. The CDR3 DNA follows: TGTGCCAGCAGGGAGAGTAGCAATCAGCCCCAGCATTTT.

A word on this clone: The sample holds other DNA sequences that translate to the same CDR3. The rearrangement links TRBV2 to TRBJ1-5, with D possibly matching TRBD1 (5 bases). With 7 bases removed from V and 1 base from J, the gap between germline ends came to 8 bases. This CDR3 is built from 13 residues. The germline V gene has CDR1 SNHLY and CDR2 FYNNEI. The CDR3 DNA reads TGTGCCAGCAAAGGGGAGAGCAATCAGCCCCAGCATTTT. Residues: CASKGESNQPQHF. Based on the CDR3 plus reference TRBV2 and TRBJ1-5, the full variable domain is EPEVTQTPSHQVTQMGQEVILRCVPISNHLYFYWYRQILGQKVEFLVSFYNNEISEKSEIFDDQFSVERPDGSNFTLKIRSTKLEDSAMYFCASKGESNQPQHFGDGTRLSIL.

The gene calls are TRBV5-4 and TRBJ2-1; 8 bases fit TRBD1. This CDR3 has 15 amino acids. J lost 9 bases, V lost 2 bases, and 10 bases had no gene match. CDR1 is SGHNT, CDR2 YYREEE, per germline (reference sequence). This CDR3 is CASSFPRTGLGEQFF. CDR3 bases: TGTGCCAGCAGCTTCCCCCGGACAGGGTTGGGTGAGCAGTTCTTC. The variable domain in full, with the rest retrieved from reference TRBV5-4 and TRBJ2-1, is ETGVTQSPTHLIKTRGQQVTLRCSSQSGHNTVSWYQQALGQGPQFIFQYYREEENGRGNFPPRFSGLQFPNYSSELNVNALELDDSALYLCASSFPRTGLGEQFFGPGTRLTVL.

The chain carries TRBV12-5 and TRBJ2-3, with TRBD2 matching over 10 bases. This CDR3 is 15 amino acids long. J lost 0 bases, V lost 6 bases, and 3 bases had no gene match. Germline V CDR1 and CDR2: LGHNT, FRNRAP. CDR3 protein: CASGIAGGSTDTQYF. CDR3 coding DNA: TGTGCTAGTGGCATAGCGGGGGGAAGCACAGATACGCAGTATTTT.

The rearrangement joins TRBV29-1 to TRBJ1-2, with a tentative D call TRBD1 (6 bases). The CDR3 loop spans 11 amino acids. Trimming pared 4 bases from V and 8 bases from J, leaving 11 bases between. Germline CDR1 reads SQVTM; CDR2 reads ANQGSEA. CDR3 sequence: CSVAGAQGYTF. Here the CDR3 DNA reads TGCAGCGTTGCGGGGGCTCAAGGCTACACCTTC.

The rearrangement links TRBV6-6 to TRBJ2-1; D is tentatively TRBD1 or TRBD2 (6 bases each). The ends were cut back, 6 bases at V and 6 bases at J, with 18 bases in the middle. Germline values: CDR1 MNHNY, CDR2 SVGAGI (reference sequence). The CDR3 spans 15 residues. The CDR3 bases are TGTGCCAGCAGGAGGGGGGAGCTGGGCGGCAATGAGCAGTTCTTC. Amino acid sequence: CASRRGELGGNEQFF.

This clone was observed once. The rearrangement uses TRBV5-1 and TRBJ1-3, with D unclear. V lost 5 bases to trimming and J lost 1 base, with 16 bases between them. The germline gives CDR1 SGHRS, CDR2 YFSETQ. The CDR3 extends over 16 amino acids. The CDR3 DNA is TGCGCCAGCAGAGAGTCTACTACGGCTTCTGGAAACACCATATATTTT. Translated: CASRESTTASGNTIYF.